Detailed here is one TCR beta chain. This entry comes from a study of shared clonotypes between healthy human individuals. Some clones are missing from TCRdb's copy, which holds only in-frame ones; the method was immunoSEQ multiplex PCR. This sample has more than 1.2 million clones, with 98% to 99% found just once. The TCR originated in a man in his thirties or forties in good health. Sequencing input: naive CD4+ T cells sorted from blood. Subset indicated: CD45RA+ positively selected.

This CDR3 reads CASSLASDTQYF. The CDR3 DNA reads as TGTGCCAGCAGCTTAGCGTCAGATACGCAGTATTTT. The gene calls are TRBV7-3 and TRBJ2-3; D ambiguous. Germline lookup yields CDR1 SGHTA and CDR2 FQGTGA. The CDR3 contains 12 residues. Trimming took 2 bases from V and 4 from J, leaving 4 bases between them.